The clone carrying this T cell receptor (beta chain) was counted ten times or more. The antigen is unknown. This specimen belongs to a study of T cells after yellow fever vaccination. Conversion of TCR transcripts into cDNA relied on 5'RACE template switching, which added a universal primer site and UMIs. TCRdb re-derived calls from the 5' RACE reads in MiXCR, one entry per CDR3 protein. The sample comprises nearly 300,000 distinct CDR3 sequences, roughly 9% of which are singletons, and approximately 3.5% rests with the top ten. Study-wide results and caveats: Abundant bulk-derived clonotypes could contaminate FACS-sorted repertoires.

The V gene's germline CDR1 is LNHDA and CDR2 SQIVND (reference sequence). This CDR3 has 13 amino acids. After removal of 5 bases from V and 10 bases from J, the junction contained 8 bases not matched to a gene. The chain uses TRBV19 and TRBJ2-1, with 7 bases fitting TRBD1. The starting material was CD4+ T cells sorted from PBMCs, obtained 5 days after the yellow fever booster vaccination. This sequence originates from a man younger than 35 who received the YFV17D yellow fever vaccine. CDR3 protein: CASSLDRAEEQFF. CDR3 nucleotide sequence: TGTGCCAGTAGTCTCGACAGGGCCGAGGAGCAGTTCTTC.